Listed below are T cell receptor beta chains from one sample, sequenced in a study of cytomegalovirus exposure and HLA in healthy donors. Sequencing was performed with immunoSEQ multiplex PCR; in TCRdb, only in-frame clones are kept and a portion is missing. The data hold over 100,000 clones, with approximately 80% observed a single time. Sequencing was performed on PBMCs. The receptors stem from a woman in her 40s in good health and CMV-seronegative. Both conserved end residues are part of each CDR3. Fields, in order: CDR3 length, D gene, clone size, V gene, J gene, CDR3 DNA, CDR3 protein. The D gene is left open where the match is weak. The size of a clone is reported for some rows only, either as once, few or many, or as a class for expanded clones.

len: 16; d_gene: NA; abundance: few; v_gene: TRBV7-9; j_gene: TRBJ2-3; CDR3nt: TGTTCCAGCAGCTTGAGGGGGGGACGTGCGACAGATACGCAGTATTTT; CDR3aa: CSSSLRGGRATDTQYF
len: 14; d_gene: TRBD1; abundance: NA; v_gene: TRBV2; j_gene: TRBJ2-3; CDR3nt: TGTGCCAGCAGTGGGACAGGGGGCACAGATACGCAGTATTTT; CDR3aa: CASSGTGGTDTQYF
len: 16; d_gene: TRBD2; abundance: NA; v_gene: TRBV7-7; j_gene: TRBJ2-5; CDR3nt: TGTGCTAGCAGCCATACTACTAGCGGGACGGGGGAGACCCAGTACTTC; CDR3aa: CASSHTTSGTGETQYF
len: 12; d_gene: NA; abundance: few; v_gene: TRBV19; j_gene: TRBJ1-2; CDR3nt: TGTGCCAGTAGCCTCGGCGGAGGGGGCTACACCTTC; CDR3aa: CASSLGGGGYTF
len: 11; d_gene: NA; abundance: NA; v_gene: TRBV7-2; j_gene: TRBJ1-2; CDR3nt: TGTGCCAGCAGCCCAACGGGTCGATACACCTTC; CDR3aa: CASSPTGRYTF
len: 15; d_gene: NA; abundance: NA; v_gene: TRBV5-1; j_gene: TRBJ2-5; CDR3nt: TGCGCCAGCAGCTTGGTGCTAGCAGTTGGGGAGACCCAGTACTTC; CDR3aa: CASSLVLAVGETQYF
len: 14; d_gene: NA; abundance: NA; v_gene: TRBV18; j_gene: TRBJ1-2; CDR3nt: TGTGCCAGCTCATCCAGGACAGTGAACTATGGCTACACCTTC; CDR3aa: CASSSRTVNYGYTF
len: 14; d_gene: NA; abundance: NA; v_gene: TRBV28; j_gene: TRBJ1-1; CDR3nt: TGTGCCAGCATAACCCCATCGGTGAACACTGAAGCTTTCTTT; CDR3aa: CASITPSVNTEAFF
len: 17; d_gene: NA; abundance: once; v_gene: TRBV4-3; j_gene: TRBJ1-3; CDR3nt: TGCGCCAGCAGCCAAGATCCCGGGAGGCATTCTGGAAACACCATATATTTT; CDR3aa: CASSQDPGRHSGNTIYF
len: 11; d_gene: NA; abundance: NA; v_gene: TRBV6-5; j_gene: TRBJ1-1; CDR3nt: TGTGCCAGCCTTGGAGGCACTGAAGCTTTCTTT; CDR3aa: CASLGGTEAFF
len: 14; d_gene: NA; abundance: NA; v_gene: TRBV27; j_gene: TRBJ2-5; CDR3nt: TGTGCCAGCAGTTTACTGAGGGGAGGCGAGACCCAGTACTTC; CDR3aa: CASSLLRGGETQYF
len: 11; d_gene: NA; abundance: NA; v_gene: TRBV20-1; j_gene: TRBJ1-2; CDR3nt: TGCAGTGCTAGAAGCTCTTACGGCTACACCTTC; CDR3aa: CSARSSYGYTF
len: 16; d_gene: NA; abundance: NA; v_gene: TRBV7-6; j_gene: TRBJ2-7; CDR3nt: TGTGCCAGCAGCTTAAGAGTAGAGGGATCCTCTCGCGAGCAGTACTTC; CDR3aa: CASSLRVEGSSREQYF
len: 16; d_gene: TRBD1; abundance: NA; v_gene: TRBV9; j_gene: TRBJ2-1; CDR3nt: TGTGCCAGCAGCGTAGAAGGGACAGGGGGCTGGCATGAGCAGTTCTTC; CDR3aa: CASSVEGTGGWHEQFF
len: 15; d_gene: NA; abundance: NA; v_gene: TRBV28; j_gene: TRBJ1-1; CDR3nt: TGTGCCAGCAGTTACCGAATGGACAGTTTCGGTGAAGCTTTCTTT; CDR3aa: CASSYRMDSFGEAFF
len: 15; d_gene: NA; abundance: NA; v_gene: TRBV4-3; j_gene: TRBJ1-1; CDR3nt: TGCGCCAGCAGCCTCACAGTGGGTACGCCGACTGAAGCTTTCTTT; CDR3aa: CASSLTVGTPTEAFF
len: 14; d_gene: TRBD1; abundance: NA; v_gene: TRBV9; j_gene: TRBJ2-7; CDR3nt: TGTGCCAGCAGCGTAGGGGACAGGGGTCACGAGCAGTACTTC; CDR3aa: CASSVGDRGHEQYF
len: 15; d_gene: NA; abundance: NA; v_gene: TRBV7-2; j_gene: TRBJ2-1; CDR3nt: TGTGCCAGCAGCTTAGCGCAGGGCTCGGGCAATGAGCAGTTCTTC; CDR3aa: CASSLAQGSGNEQFF
len: 11; d_gene: NA; abundance: NA; v_gene: TRBV11-2; j_gene: TRBJ2-1; CDR3nt: TGTGCCAGCAGCACAGTGGGTGAGCAGTTCTTC; CDR3aa: CASSTVGEQFF
len: 12; d_gene: NA; abundance: NA; v_gene: TRBV7-8; j_gene: TRBJ2-5; CDR3nt: TGTGCCAGCAGAACGTGGAGCGAGACCCAGTACTTC; CDR3aa: CASRTWSETQYF
len: 18; d_gene: TRBD2; abundance: few; v_gene: TRBV9; j_gene: TRBJ2-2; CDR3nt: TGTGCCAGCAGCGCCACCCAGACTAGCGGGATAGGGACCGGGGAGCTGTTTTTT; CDR3aa: CASSATQTSGIGTGELFF
len: 16; d_gene: NA; abundance: once; v_gene: TRBV6-5; j_gene: TRBJ2-6; CDR3nt: TGTGCCAGCAGTTACTCCGGTCACTCTGGGGCCAACGTCCTGACTTTC; CDR3aa: CASSYSGHSGANVLTF
len: 11; d_gene: NA; abundance: few; v_gene: TRBV7-2; j_gene: TRBJ2-7; CDR3nt: TGTGCCAGCAGCTTAGCCTTCGAGCAGTACTTC; CDR3aa: CASSLAFEQYF
len: 13; d_gene: NA; abundance: NA; v_gene: TRBV27; j_gene: TRBJ1-1; CDR3nt: TGTGCCAGCAGTTCCGTCTCGAGTACTGAAGCTTTCTTT; CDR3aa: CASSSVSSTEAFF
len: 17; d_gene: NA; abundance: once; v_gene: TRBV7-2; j_gene: TRBJ1-3; CDR3nt: TGTGCCAGCAGCTTTTATGGACAGCCAACCTCTGGAAACACCATATATTTT; CDR3aa: CASSFYGQPTSGNTIYF
len: 14; d_gene: NA; abundance: few; v_gene: TRBV27; j_gene: TRBJ2-7; CDR3nt: TGTGCCAGCAGTTTATATGCCCCAGGCTTCGAGCAGTACTTC; CDR3aa: CASSLYAPGFEQYF
len: 16; d_gene: TRBD1; abundance: NA; v_gene: TRBV13; j_gene: TRBJ2-5; CDR3nt: TGTGCCAGCAGGACCGGACAGGGGTTAGGTCGAGAGACCCAGTACTTC; CDR3aa: CASRTGQGLGRETQYF
len: 18; d_gene: NA; abundance: NA; v_gene: TRBV9; j_gene: TRBJ2-3; CDR3nt: TGTGCCAGCAGCGCCCCCGGTTTTGAGGATGAGGACACAGATACGCAGTATTTT; CDR3aa: CASSAPGFEDEDTDTQYF
len: 14; d_gene: NA; abundance: NA; v_gene: TRBV11-2; j_gene: TRBJ2-7; CDR3nt: TGTGCCAGCACGTTCAAAGCCGGCTCCTACGAGCAGTACTTC; CDR3aa: CASTFKAGSYEQYF
len: 16; d_gene: TRBD1; abundance: few; v_gene: TRBV7-3; j_gene: TRBJ2-1; CDR3nt: TGTGCCAGCAGCTTAGGCGGGACAGGGGTGCATGATGAGCAGTTCTTC; CDR3aa: CASSLGGTGVHDEQFF
len: 12; d_gene: NA; abundance: NA; v_gene: TRBV29-1; j_gene: TRBJ2-2; CDR3nt: TGCAGCGGCTCTAGGAACACCGGGGAGCTGTTTTTT; CDR3aa: CSGSRNTGELFF
len: 17; d_gene: TRBD2; abundance: NA; v_gene: TRBV19; j_gene: TRBJ2-1; CDR3nt: TGTGCCAGTAACCCGGCCGGCCGGGAGGGCCTCTACAATGAGCAGTTCTTC; CDR3aa: CASNPAGREGLYNEQFF
len: 16; d_gene: TRBD2; abundance: NA; v_gene: TRBV5-6; j_gene: TRBJ2-5; CDR3nt: TGTGCCAGCAGTACCCTAGCGGGAGGGCCCCGAGAGACCCAGTACTTC; CDR3aa: CASSTLAGGPRETQYF
len: 13; d_gene: NA; abundance: NA; v_gene: TRBV5-1; j_gene: TRBJ1-2; CDR3nt: TGCGCCAGCAGCTTCGACAGCAACTATGGCTACACCTTC; CDR3aa: CASSFDSNYGYTF
len: 15; d_gene: TRBD1; abundance: NA; v_gene: TRBV6-6; j_gene: TRBJ2-7; CDR3nt: TGTGCCAGCAGGCCGGACAGGGTTGTATCCTACGAGCAGTACTTC; CDR3aa: CASRPDRVVSYEQYF
len: 15; d_gene: TRBD1; abundance: NA; v_gene: TRBV28; j_gene: TRBJ2-7; CDR3nt: TGTGCCAGCAGTTTCCCGTTGACAGGGGACTACGAGCAGTACTTC; CDR3aa: CASSFPLTGDYEQYF
len: 16; d_gene: TRBD2; abundance: NA; v_gene: TRBV7-3; j_gene: TRBJ2-5; CDR3nt: TGTGCCAGCAGCTTGGGAGCGGGGGGGTACCAAGAGACCCAGTACTTC; CDR3aa: CASSLGAGGYQETQYF
len: 15; d_gene: TRBD1; abundance: NA; v_gene: TRBV6-6; j_gene: TRBJ1-3; CDR3nt: TGTGCCAGCAGTTCCCGGGACAGCTCTGGAAACACCATATATTTT; CDR3aa: CASSSRDSSGNTIYF
len: 13; d_gene: NA; abundance: NA; v_gene: TRBV7-2; j_gene: TRBJ1-5; CDR3nt: TGTGCCAGCAGCTTTAAGTCGGAGCAGCCCCAGCATTTT; CDR3aa: CASSFKSEQPQHF
len: 15; d_gene: TRBD1; abundance: NA; v_gene: TRBV5-1; j_gene: TRBJ1-2; CDR3nt: TGCGCCAGCAGCTTGGGAACCACAGGGGGGAATTCCTACACCTTC; CDR3aa: CASSLGTTGGNSYTF
len: 15; d_gene: NA; abundance: NA; v_gene: TRBV6-5; j_gene: TRBJ2-4; CDR3nt: TGTGCCAGCGCACCTACTGTTCTAGCCAAAAACATTCAGTACTTC; CDR3aa: CASAPTVLAKNIQYF
len: 15; d_gene: TRBD1; abundance: NA; v_gene: TRBV2; j_gene: TRBJ1-5; CDR3nt: TGTGCCAGCCGCGACAGGGATCTTAGCAATCAGCCCCAGCATTTT; CDR3aa: CASRDRDLSNQPQHF